What follows describes a single T cell receptor (beta chain). This table comes from immunoSEQ multiplex PCR, and its TCRdb copy is limited to in-frame clones, with some not included. The profile shows approximately 450,000 clones, around nine tenths of them singletons. The treatment here: roughly 20 received Ad26.COV2.S at low or high dose, single or two shots; 5 received placebo; per-sample allocation not given. Sampling occurred on day 63 after the first vaccine or placebo injection. This sample stems from a study of Ad26.COV2.S vaccination and SARS-CoV-2 variants. CDR3 length: 13 residues. In germline, CDR1 is SGHRS, CDR2 YFSETQ. Trimming cost V 0 bases and J 7 bases, with 5 bases left between them.

The receptor's source is a person aged 18-60 years who received the Ad26.COV2.S COVID-19 vaccine or a placebo. The rearrangement links TRBV5-1 to TRBJ1-6; D gene ambiguous. This specimen was peripheral blood, taken in a trial of Ad26.COV2.S vaccine versus placebo. In DNA form, the CDR3 reads TGCGCCAGCAGCTTGGACGGGAATTCACCCCTCCACTTT. This codes for CASSLDGNSPLHF.